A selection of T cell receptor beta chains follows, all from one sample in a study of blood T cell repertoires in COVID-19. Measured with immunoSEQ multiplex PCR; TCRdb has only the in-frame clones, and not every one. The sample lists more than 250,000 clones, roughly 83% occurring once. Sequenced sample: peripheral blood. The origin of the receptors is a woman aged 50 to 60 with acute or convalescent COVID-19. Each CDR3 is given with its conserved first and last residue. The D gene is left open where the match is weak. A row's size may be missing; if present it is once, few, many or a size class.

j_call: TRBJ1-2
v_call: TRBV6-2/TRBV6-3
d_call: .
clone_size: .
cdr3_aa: CASSYGGTSYGYTF
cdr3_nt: TGTGCCAGCAGTTACGGGGGGACCTCCTATGGCTACACCTTC

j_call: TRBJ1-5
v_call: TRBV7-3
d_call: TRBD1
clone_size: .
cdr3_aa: CASSHELGDRINQPQHF
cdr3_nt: TGTGCCAGCAGCCACGAGCTTGGGGACAGGATCAATCAGCCCCAGCATTTT

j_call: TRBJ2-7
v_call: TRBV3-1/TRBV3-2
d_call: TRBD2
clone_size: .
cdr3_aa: CASSQAGGEQYF
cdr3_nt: TGTGCCAGCAGCCAAGCGGGAGGCGAGCAGTACTTC

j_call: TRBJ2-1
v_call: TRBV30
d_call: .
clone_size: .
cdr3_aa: CAWSVLEGERLWGNEQFF
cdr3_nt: TGTGCCTGGAGTGTACTTGAGGGGGAGCGGTTGTGGGGCAATGAGCAGTTCTTC

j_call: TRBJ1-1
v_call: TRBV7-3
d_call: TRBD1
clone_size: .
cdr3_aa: CASSLGTENTEAFF
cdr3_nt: TGTGCCAGCAGCTTAGGGACAGAGAACACTGAAGCTTTCTTT

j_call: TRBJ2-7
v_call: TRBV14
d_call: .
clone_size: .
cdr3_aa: CASSLINSYEQYF
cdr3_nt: TGTGCCAGCAGCCTTATTAACAGCTACGAGCAGTACTTC

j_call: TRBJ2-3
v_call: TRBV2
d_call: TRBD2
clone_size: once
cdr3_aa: CASSEGSGSTDTQYF
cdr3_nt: TGTGCCAGCAGTGAGGGTAGCGGGAGCACAGATACGCAGTATTTT

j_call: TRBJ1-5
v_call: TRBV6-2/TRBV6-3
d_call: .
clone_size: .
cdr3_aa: CASSYSVGGGNQPQHF
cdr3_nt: TGTGCCAGCAGTTACTCGGTAGGCGGAGGCAATCAGCCCCAGCATTTT

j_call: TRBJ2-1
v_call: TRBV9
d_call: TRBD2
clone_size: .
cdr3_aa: CASTRLAGKGEQFF
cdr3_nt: TGTGCCAGCACCCGGCTAGCGGGTAAGGGTGAGCAGTTCTTC

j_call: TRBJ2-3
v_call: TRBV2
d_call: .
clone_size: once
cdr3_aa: CASKTEKVSTDTQYF
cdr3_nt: TGTGCCAGCAAGACAGAAAAAGTTAGCACAGATACGCAGTATTTT

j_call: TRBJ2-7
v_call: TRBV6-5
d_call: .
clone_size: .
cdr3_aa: CASQKGSLYEQYF
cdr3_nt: TGTGCCAGCCAGAAGGGGTCCCTCTACGAGCAGTACTTC

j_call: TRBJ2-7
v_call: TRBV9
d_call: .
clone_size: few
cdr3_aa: CASSVGGKTYEQYF
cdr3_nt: TGTGCCAGCAGCGTAGGCGGGAAGACCTACGAGCAGTACTTC

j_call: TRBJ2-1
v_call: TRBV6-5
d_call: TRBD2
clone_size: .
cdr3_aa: CASSSRLAGSYNEQFF
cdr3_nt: TGTGCCAGCAGTTCGCGACTAGCGGGTTCCTACAATGAGCAGTTCTTC